The rows below give T cell receptor beta chains drawn from one sample of a study of vaccination and CD4 T cells after COVID-19. Their antigen targets remain unknown. One entry per CDR3 protein results from TCRdb running MiXCR on the PCR reads. The sample lists under 8,000 distinct CDR3 sequences; roughly 22% were seen once. The material sequenced was CD4+ T cells from blood, cultured in vitro, taken after SARS-CoV-2 vaccination. The source of these receptors is a human donor who had recovered from COVID-19. The CDR3 runs from the conserved cysteine through the conserved F or W. A D gene is named only where the DNA matches it firmly. The listing skips clone size in some rows; elsewhere it reads once, few, many or a size class.

size	V	D	J	CDR3	DNA
-	TRBV5-1	TRBD2	TRBJ2-5	CASSLGGTNQETQYF	TGCGCCAGCAGCTTGGGCGGGACTAATCAAGAGACCCAGTACTTC
-	TRBV20-1	-	TRBJ1-3	CSAVVLGLSGNTIYF	TGCAGTGCTGTAGTTCTGGGGCTCTCTGGAAACACCATATATTTT
few	TRBV20-1	TRBD1	TRBJ2-7	CSANQGVVGEQYF	TGCAGTGCTAACCAGGGGGTGGTAGGGGAGCAGTACTTC
-	TRBV24-1	TRBD1	TRBJ1-5	CATSDSGTGGFQPQHF	TGTGCCACCAGTGATTCCGGGACAGGGGGGTTTCAGCCCCAGCATTTT
-	TRBV6-1	-	TRBJ1-2	CASSQPGQPYGYTF	TGTGCCAGCAGTCAACCTGGACAGCCCTATGGCTACACCTTC
-	TRBV7-2	-	TRBJ2-7	CASSFKGPQIGAKYYEQYF	TGTGCCAGCAGCTTTAAAGGCCCCCAAATTGGGGCGAAATACTACGAGCAGTACTTC
-	TRBV6-1	-	TRBJ1-5	CASSPTGNPGQPQHF	TGTGCCAGCAGCCCTACAGGGAATCCAGGCCAGCCCCAGCATTTT
few	TRBV28	TRBD2	TRBJ2-7	CASNPGLASQLRSYEQYF	TGTGCCAGCAACCCGGGACTAGCGAGCCAACTTCGATCCTACGAGCAGTACTTC
medium-sized	TRBV7-3	TRBD2	TRBJ2-7	CASSLGSTSRYEQYF	TGTGCCAGCAGCTTAGGTTCGACTAGCAGGTACGAGCAGTACTTC
-	TRBV10-1	-	TRBJ2-1	CASSRDYNEQFF	TGCGCCAGCAGCCGGGACTACAATGAGCAGTTCTTC
-	TRBV28	-	TRBJ2-1	CASRPQGHGIGGEQFF	TGTGCCAGCAGACCCCAGGGTCATGGCATTGGCGGTGAGCAGTTCTTC
medium-sized	TRBV10-1	TRBD2	TRBJ2-5	CASSEGASGGTLETQYF	TGCGCCAGCAGTGAGGGGGCTAGCGGGGGGACATTGGAGACCCAGTACTTC
-	TRBV27	-	TRBJ1-5	CASSSGATNQPQHF	TGTGCCAGCAGTTCCGGGGCTACCAATCAGCCCCAGCATTTT
few	TRBV20-1	-	TRBJ1-1	CSAAQGFWVTEAFF	TGCAGTGCTGCACAGGGATTTTGGGTCACTGAAGCTTTCTTT
medium-sized	TRBV7-3	-	TRBJ2-5	CASSSTIQETQYF	TGTGCCAGCAGTTCGACAATTCAAGAGACCCAGTACTTC
-	TRBV19	TRBD1	TRBJ1-1	CASRSRDRNTEAFF	TGTGCCAGTAGGAGCCGGGACAGGAACACTGAAGCTTTCTTT
-	TRBV21-1	-	TRBJ1-6	CASSNEQGGGSRSCPNSPLHF	TGTGCCAGCAGCAATGAACAAGGGGGCGGATCTCGCTCTTGTCCTAATTCACCCCTCCACTTT
medium-sized	TRBV19	-	TRBJ2-7	CASSIDEQYF	TGTGCCAGTAGTATAGACGAGCAGTACTTC
few	TRBV19	-	TRBJ1-2	CASSIPGWGPYGYTF	TGTGCCAGTAGTATCCCAGGCTGGGGGCCCTATGGCTACACCTTC
medium-sized	TRBV6-1	TRBD1	TRBJ2-5	CASIDRTGGLKTQYF	TGTGCCAGCATAGACCGGACAGGGGGCTTGAAGACCCAGTACTTC
few	TRBV7-9	-	TRBJ2-1	CASSLKAGEQFF	TGTGCCAGCAGCTTAAAAGCGGGTGAGCAGTTCTTC
-	TRBV2	TRBD1	TRBJ2-7	CATRGQTAYEQYF	TGTGCCACTAGGGGACAGACCGCCTACGAGCAGTACTTC
few	TRBV19	TRBD1	TRBJ2-7	CASSIRHQQGKSYEQYF	TGTGCCAGTAGTATAAGGCACCAACAGGGGAAATCCTACGAGCAGTACTTC
-	TRBV9	TRBD2	TRBJ2-7	CASSAASGTTYEQYF	TGTGCCAGCAGCGCCGCTAGCGGGACCACCTACGAGCAGTACTTC
few	TRBV28	TRBD1	TRBJ1-5	CASSPWDREYSNQPQHF	TGTGCCAGCAGTCCATGGGACAGGGAGTATAGCAATCAGCCCCAGCATTTT
medium-sized	TRBV20-1	-	TRBJ2-5	CSASQDKPTVKTQYF	TGCAGTGCTAGTCAAGACAAACCAACGGTGAAGACCCAGTACTTC
-	TRBV28	TRBD2	TRBJ2-7	CASRNRRAGGPREQYF	TGTGCCAGCAGGAACCGTCGGGCGGGAGGGCCCCGCGAGCAGTACTTC
-	TRBV5-4	TRBD1	TRBJ2-5	CASSSAGTDKETQYF	TGTGCCAGCAGCTCAGCCGGGACAGACAAAGAGACCCAGTACTTC
few	TRBV6-5	-	TRBJ1-1	CASSYNSEDTEAFF	TGTGCCAGCAGTTACAACTCAGAGGACACTGAAGCTTTCTTT
-	TRBV4-1	-	TRBJ1-1	CASSRTGNTEAFF	TGCGCCAGCAGCCGCACAGGGAACACTGAAGCTTTCTTT
few	TRBV6-1	-	TRBJ1-1	CACQGGMNTEAFF	TGTGCCTGCCAAGGGGGGATGAACACTGAAGCTTTCTTT
-	TRBV10-3	-	TRBJ2-7	CAISEGQGRREQYF	TGTGCCATCAGTGAGGGGCAGGGGCGTCGCGAGCAGTACTTC
once	TRBV6-1	-	TRBJ2-2	CASSRGLLSTGELFF	TGTGCCAGCAGTCGGGGGCTGTTATCCACCGGGGAGCTGTTTTTT
-	TRBV27	-	TRBJ2-3	CASSLSRDTQYF	TGTGCCAGCAGTTTATCAAGGGATACGCAGTATTTT